The 26 T cell receptor beta chains presented below share a single source sample, sequenced in a study of blood T cell repertoires in COVID-19. Sequencing was performed with immunoSEQ multiplex PCR; in TCRdb, only in-frame clones are kept and a portion is missing. In the table there are 90,000 to 120,000 clones, approximately 88% of which are singletons. Source material: peripheral blood. These receptors were collected from a man between 40 and 49 years old with active or convalescent COVID-19.

The genes are TRBV5-6 and TRBJ2-7, with 7 positions matching TRBD1. With V trimmed by 5 bases and J by 6 bases, 8 bases remained unmatched. Germline loops: CDR1 SGHDT, CDR2 YYEEEE. There are 13 residues in the CDR3. The CDR3 DNA reads TGTGCCAGCAGGGGTGACAGGGCTGGCGAGCAGTACTTC. It codes for CASRGDRAGEQYF.

This rearrangement joins TRBV6-5 to TRBJ1-1; D possibly corresponds to TRBD1 (6 bases). V lost 7 bases and J lost 5, with 17 bases in between. The V gene's germline CDR1 is MNHEY and CDR2 SVGAGI. The length of the CDR3 is 14 residues. DNA for the CDR3: TGTGCCAGCACCGGACAGCCCCTAGGGACTGAAGCTTTCTTT. This encodes CASTGQPLGTEAFF.

The gene calls are TRBV9 and TRBJ1-2; 10 positions agree with TRBD1. V trimming: 0 bases; J trimming: 4 bases; junction bases outside the gene matches: 6. The CDR3 runs to 16 residues. Germline V lookup: CDR1 SGDLS, CDR2 YYNGEE. CDR3 DNA: TGTGCCAGCAGCGTAGTTGGACAGGGGGGGAGCTATGGCTACACCTTC. Translating gives CASSVVGQGGSYGYTF. Complete variable domain (other parts from reference TRBV9 and TRBJ1-2): DSGVTQTPKHLITATGQRVTLRCSPRSGDLSVYWYQQSLDQGLQFLIQYYNGEERAKGNILERFSAQQFPDLHSELNLSSLELGDSALYFCASSVVGQGGSYGYTFGSGTRLTVV.

V and J are TRBV5-1 and TRBJ2-2; D uncertain. Trimming left V 6 bases short and J 3 bases short, with 9 bases between. From germline, CDR1 is SGHRS and CDR2 YFSETQ. The CDR3 runs to 13 residues. CDR3 amino acids: CASTNQYTGELFF. In nucleotides, the CDR3 is TGCGCCAGCACCAATCAGTACACCGGGGAGCTGTTTTTT.

The rearrangement joins TRBV6-5 to TRBJ1-6; no definite D call. Looked up from germline, CDR1 is MNHEY and CDR2 is SVGAGI. V dropped 4 bases and J dropped 5 bases, with 9 bases sitting between them. The CDR3 has 14 amino acids. CDR3 DNA: TGTGCCAGCAGTTGGTCGGTCCATAATTCACCCCTCCACTTT. This codes for CASSWSVHNSPLHF.

This chain links TRBV24-1 with TRBJ2-3; 10 bases agree with TRBD2. CDR3 length: 16 amino acids. Germline lookup yields CDR1 KGHDR and CDR2 SFDVKD. V lost 1 base and J lost 6; bases outside the gene matches: 6. The CDR3 DNA reads as TGTGCCACCAGTGATTTAGCGGGAGGGCTCCAGGATACGCAGTATTTT. Translated, it gives CATSDLAGGLQDTQYF.

The chain recombines TRBV5-4 with TRBJ1-2, with a weak D call TRBD1 (5 bases). The CDR3 length is 14 residues. V dropped 0 bases and J dropped 2 bases, with 8 bases sitting between them. Per germline, CDR1 SGHNT and CDR2 YYREEE (reference sequence). CDR3 region: CASSLGQYNYGYTF. CDR3 sequence (DNA): TGTGCCAGCAGCTTGGGACAGTACAACTATGGCTACACCTTC.

This clone appeared a single time. The chain uses TRBV28 and TRBJ1-6; a possible D gene is TRBD1 (6 bases). V lost 7 bases and J lost 0, with 13 bases in between. The germline gives CDR1 MDHEN, CDR2 SYDVKM. This CDR3 contains 16 residues. CDR3 DNA: TGTGCCAGCATCCCGAGGGGGTTCTCCTATAATTCACCCCTCCACTTT. Encoded protein: CASIPRGFSYNSPLHF.

This clone occurred once. The chain joins TRBV28 to TRBJ1-4, with a tentative D call TRBD1 (5 bases). The CDR3 extends over 13 amino acids. In germline, CDR1 is MDHEN, CDR2 SYDVKM. V lost 7 bases to trimming and J lost 4 bases, with 10 bases between them. CDR3 sequence: CASMGRDNEKLFF. The DNA for the CDR3 is TGTGCCAGCATGGGCAGGGATAATGAAAAACTGTTTTTT.

The CDR3: CSVPTVGTDTQYF. CDR3 coding DNA: TGCAGCGTTCCTACAGTGGGCACAGATACGCAGTATTTT. This chain links TRBV29-1 with TRBJ2-3, with D unresolved. Per the germline V gene, CDR1 is SQVTM and CDR2 is ANQGSEA. V dropped 5 bases and J dropped 1 base, with 10 bases sitting between them. This CDR3 spans 13 amino acids.

The chain carries TRBV4-1 and TRBJ2-3; TRBD1 matches at 10 bases. CDR3 length equals 16 residues. CDR1 MGHRA and CDR2 YSYEKL come from the germline V gene. The V gene end was trimmed by 0 bases and the J gene end by 7 bases; junction bases not matched to a gene: 7. The CDR3 loop is CASSQDRGQGRHTQYF. The CDR3 nucleotides read TGCGCCAGCAGCCAAGATCGGGGACAGGGGCGGCATACGCAGTATTTT.

The chain carries TRBV5-6 and TRBJ1-1; D might be TRBD1 (6 bases). In germline, CDR1 is SGHDT, CDR2 YYEEEE. This CDR3 contains 12 residues. Trimming pared 2 bases from V and 5 bases from J, leaving 7 bases between. CDR3 residues: CASSFRGTEAFF. The CDR3, as DNA: TGTGCCAGCAGCTTCAGGGGAACTGAAGCTTTCTTT. The variable domain in full, completed from reference TRBV5-6 and TRBJ1-1, reads DAGVTQSPTHLIKTRGQQVTLRCSPKSGHDTVSWYQQALGQGPQFIFQYYEEEERQRGNFPDRFSGHQFPNYSSELNVNALLLGDSALYLCASSFRGTEAFFGQGTRLTVV.

V usage is TRBV7-8 and J usage is TRBJ1-5, with D hard to call. Germline CDR1 and CDR2: SGHVS and FQNEAQ. The CDR3 is 17 residues long. V was cut by 5 bases and J by 2 bases, with 19 bases left in between. The CDR3 sequence: CASSPSNVGGRNQPQHF. In DNA, the CDR3 is TGTGCCAGCAGCCCGTCAAACGTTGGAGGGCGCAATCAGCCCCAGCATTTT.

This chain joins TRBV10-3 and TRBJ2-2, with a tentative D call TRBD2 (5 bases). Germline CDR1 and CDR2: ENHRY and SYGVKD. The ends were cut back, 3 bases at V and 4 bases at J, with 9 bases in the middle. The CDR3 consists of 14 residues. CDR3 protein: CAISDTRSTGELFF. DNA of the CDR3: TGTGCCATCAGTGATACTAGGAGCACCGGGGAGCTGTTTTTT.

The rearrangement uses TRBV30 and TRBJ2-1; no clear D gene. The V end was cut by 0 bases, the J end by 5 bases, with 11 bases between. CDR3 length equals 14 residues. The germline V gene encodes CDR1 GTSNPN and CDR2 SVGIG (reference sequence). In DNA, the CDR3 is TGTGCCTGGAGTGTGATGACAACCCACAATGAGCAGTTCTTC. Its protein is CAWSVMTTHNEQFF.

This chain links TRBV18 with TRBJ2-7, with 10 bases fitting TRBD2. Germline lookup yields CDR1 KGHSH and CDR2 LQKENI. There are 15 residues in the CDR3. J lost 6 bases, V lost 0 bases, and 5 bases had no gene match. CDR3: CASSPPAGTSAEQYF. The DNA of the CDR3 is TGTGCCAGCTCACCACCGGCGGGGACTAGCGCCGAGCAGTACTTC.

The chain has TRBV28 and TRBJ2-7, with 12 nucleotides matching TRBD2. The CDR3 length is 17 residues. The J segment lost 5 bases and the V segment lost 4 bases, leaving 12 bases of the junction unmatched. Germline V gene lookup returns CDR1 MDHEN and CDR2 SYDVKM. The CDR3 DNA follows: TGTGCCAGCAGTTCTCAAGTGGGGAGACTAGCGGGAGACGAGCAGTACTTC. It yields the protein CASSSQVGRLAGDEQYF.

The CDR3 reads CATSREMPGQPYEQYF. For the CDR3, the DNA is TGTGCCACCAGCAGAGAAATGCCAGGGCAACCTTACGAGCAGTACTTC. V gene TRBV15 combines with J gene TRBJ2-7; TRBD1 might be the D (5 bases). Germline-derived CDR1 and CDR2 are LNHNV and YYDKDF (reference sequence). This CDR3 has 16 amino acids. Trimming cost V 0 bases and J 4 bases, with 16 bases left between them.

This rearrangement joins TRBV28 to TRBJ1-5, with 7 bases matching TRBD1. Germline V CDR1 and CDR2: MDHEN, SYDVKM. The CDR3 runs 14 residues. With V trimmed by 2 bases and J by 7 bases, 5 bases remained unmatched. CDR3 sequence (DNA): TGTGCCAGCAGTTTACAAGGGGGCACGCAGCCCCAGCATTTT. Its protein is CASSLQGGTQPQHF.

This chain connects TRBV7-6 to TRBJ2-2; D is unclear. The germline CDR1 and CDR2 sequences are SGHVS and FNYEAQ. The CDR3 covers 19 residues. The V end was cut by 5 bases, the J end by 3 bases, with 25 bases between. The CDR3 DNA reads as TGTGCCAGCAGCCCACTACCGCTTGTTGTGGCTTCAGACACCGGGGAGCTGTTTTTT. Protein product: CASSPLPLVVASDTGELFF.

The chain combines TRBV18 with TRBJ2-5; perhaps TRBD1 as D (7 bases). V was pared by 3 bases and J by 1 base, with 12 bases between. The CDR3 runs 15 residues. Per germline, CDR1 KGHSH and CDR2 LQKENI. The CDR3 region has the DNA TGTGCCAGCTCACCGCGGGACAGAGCCCAAGAGACCCAGTACTTC. It encodes CASSPRDRAQETQYF.

As for this clone: The same CDR3 arises from other DNA sequences in this sample as well. The gene calls are TRBV9 and TRBJ2-7; tentatively, D is TRBD1 (6 bases). The CDR3 loop spans 13 amino acids. Between the trimmed V and J ends, which lost 2 bases and 4 bases, there was a span of 10 bases. Per the germline V gene, CDR1 is SGDLS and CDR2 is YYNGEE. In DNA, the CDR3 is TGTGCCAGCAGCGTTTCTACAGGGTACGAGCAGTACTTC. This sequence encodes CASSVSTGYEQYF.

The chain carries TRBV18 and TRBJ1-2, with D unclear. The CDR3 runs 15 residues. Germline V gives CDR1 KGHSH, CDR2 LQKENI. Between the trimmed V and J ends, which lost 1 base and 3 bases, there was a span of 12 bases. The DNA of the CDR3 is TGTGCCAGCTCACCACGGCAGGAGGTAGACTATGGCTACACCTTC. It codes for CASSPRQEVDYGYTF.

This chain uses TRBV18 with TRBJ1-5; TRBD1 matches 9 bases. The CDR3 has 16 residues. J gave up 2 bases and V 3 bases, and 5 bases lay outside the gene matches. Germline loops: CDR1 KGHSH, CDR2 LQKENI. The CDR3 nucleotides read TGTGCCAGCTCACCGACAGGGGGTCCGGGCAATCAGCCCCAGCATTTT. It translates to CASSPTGGPGNQPQHF.

V usage is TRBV28 and J usage is TRBJ2-1; D is undetermined. Germline V gives CDR1 MDHEN, CDR2 SYDVKM. The ends were cut back, 6 bases at V and 5 bases at J, with 14 bases in the middle. The CDR3 loop spans 14 amino acids. CDR3 bases: TGTGCCAGCAGGGTCGGGTGGCGGAACAATGAGCAGTTCTTC. Translating gives CASRVGWRNNEQFF. The full variable domain, completed using reference TRBV28 and TRBJ2-1, is DVKVTQSSRYLVKRTGEKVFLECVQDMDHENMFWYRQDPGLGLRLIYFSYDVKMKEKGDIPEGYSVSREKKERFSLILESASTNQTSMYLCASRVGWRNNEQFFGPGTRLTVL.

The J gene is TRBJ1-4, the V gene TRBV5-1; TRBD1 aligns across 11 bases. This CDR3 has 19 residues. Germline V gene data show CDR1 as SGHRS and CDR2 as YFSETQ. The V and J ends lost 4 bases and 4 bases, in that order; junction bases with no gene match: 15. This CDR3 is CASSPRPGQGELSNEKLFF. CDR3 DNA: TGCGCCAGCAGCCCACGACCGGGACAGGGGGAGCTTAGTAATGAAAAACTGTTTTTT. Variable domain in full (rest from reference TRBV5-1 and TRBJ1-4): KAGVTQTPRYLIKTRGQQVTLSCSPISGHRSVSWYQQTPGQGLQFLFEYFSETQRNKGNFPGRFSGRQFSNSRSEMNVSTLELGDSALYLCASSPRPGQGELSNEKLFFGSGTQLSVL.